The clone carrying this T cell receptor beta chain was counted a few times. TCRdb ran MiXCR on the RT-PCR reads and lists one entry per CDR3 protein. The profile shows around 700,000 distinct CDR3 sequences, more than 13% of them singletons. Material: memory CD4+ T cells from blood. This sequence originates from a female donor in good health, serving as a healthy control.

As DNA, the CDR3 is TGTGCCAGCAGCGTAGATGAGGGTGCCGGGGGGAATGAGCAGTTCTTC. Encoded protein: CASSVDEGAGGNEQFF. The V gene is TRBV9, the J gene TRBJ2-1, with TRBD2 matching over 7 bases. J gave up 7 bases and V 0 bases, and 10 bases lay outside the gene matches. The germline gives CDR1 SGDLS, CDR2 YYNGEE. This CDR3 has 16 residues.